The T cell receptor beta chain under discussion was sequenced for a study of blood T cell repertoires in COVID-19. Overall study context: T cells, B-cell-depleted T cells, or PBMCs provided the cDNA or gDNA that served as material.

TCRdb's table, derived via immunoSEQ multiplex PCR, lists solely in-frame clones and lacks some. The sample has about 210,000 clones; more than 70% are singletons. The sequenced sample consisted of peripheral blood. The clonotype was recovered from a woman between 50 and 59 years old with acute or convalescent COVID-19.

The CDR3 DNA is TGTGCCAGCAGCCAATCCACCGGGACTAGGTTACATGGTGAGCAGTTCTTC. Translation gives CASSQSTGTRLHGEQFF. The chain joins TRBV14 to TRBJ2-1, with 8 bases that match TRBD2. Germline V gene lookup returns CDR1 SGHDN and CDR2 FVKESK. CDR3 length: 17 residues. Trimming removed 2 bases from V and 9 bases from J; junction bases left unmatched: 15.